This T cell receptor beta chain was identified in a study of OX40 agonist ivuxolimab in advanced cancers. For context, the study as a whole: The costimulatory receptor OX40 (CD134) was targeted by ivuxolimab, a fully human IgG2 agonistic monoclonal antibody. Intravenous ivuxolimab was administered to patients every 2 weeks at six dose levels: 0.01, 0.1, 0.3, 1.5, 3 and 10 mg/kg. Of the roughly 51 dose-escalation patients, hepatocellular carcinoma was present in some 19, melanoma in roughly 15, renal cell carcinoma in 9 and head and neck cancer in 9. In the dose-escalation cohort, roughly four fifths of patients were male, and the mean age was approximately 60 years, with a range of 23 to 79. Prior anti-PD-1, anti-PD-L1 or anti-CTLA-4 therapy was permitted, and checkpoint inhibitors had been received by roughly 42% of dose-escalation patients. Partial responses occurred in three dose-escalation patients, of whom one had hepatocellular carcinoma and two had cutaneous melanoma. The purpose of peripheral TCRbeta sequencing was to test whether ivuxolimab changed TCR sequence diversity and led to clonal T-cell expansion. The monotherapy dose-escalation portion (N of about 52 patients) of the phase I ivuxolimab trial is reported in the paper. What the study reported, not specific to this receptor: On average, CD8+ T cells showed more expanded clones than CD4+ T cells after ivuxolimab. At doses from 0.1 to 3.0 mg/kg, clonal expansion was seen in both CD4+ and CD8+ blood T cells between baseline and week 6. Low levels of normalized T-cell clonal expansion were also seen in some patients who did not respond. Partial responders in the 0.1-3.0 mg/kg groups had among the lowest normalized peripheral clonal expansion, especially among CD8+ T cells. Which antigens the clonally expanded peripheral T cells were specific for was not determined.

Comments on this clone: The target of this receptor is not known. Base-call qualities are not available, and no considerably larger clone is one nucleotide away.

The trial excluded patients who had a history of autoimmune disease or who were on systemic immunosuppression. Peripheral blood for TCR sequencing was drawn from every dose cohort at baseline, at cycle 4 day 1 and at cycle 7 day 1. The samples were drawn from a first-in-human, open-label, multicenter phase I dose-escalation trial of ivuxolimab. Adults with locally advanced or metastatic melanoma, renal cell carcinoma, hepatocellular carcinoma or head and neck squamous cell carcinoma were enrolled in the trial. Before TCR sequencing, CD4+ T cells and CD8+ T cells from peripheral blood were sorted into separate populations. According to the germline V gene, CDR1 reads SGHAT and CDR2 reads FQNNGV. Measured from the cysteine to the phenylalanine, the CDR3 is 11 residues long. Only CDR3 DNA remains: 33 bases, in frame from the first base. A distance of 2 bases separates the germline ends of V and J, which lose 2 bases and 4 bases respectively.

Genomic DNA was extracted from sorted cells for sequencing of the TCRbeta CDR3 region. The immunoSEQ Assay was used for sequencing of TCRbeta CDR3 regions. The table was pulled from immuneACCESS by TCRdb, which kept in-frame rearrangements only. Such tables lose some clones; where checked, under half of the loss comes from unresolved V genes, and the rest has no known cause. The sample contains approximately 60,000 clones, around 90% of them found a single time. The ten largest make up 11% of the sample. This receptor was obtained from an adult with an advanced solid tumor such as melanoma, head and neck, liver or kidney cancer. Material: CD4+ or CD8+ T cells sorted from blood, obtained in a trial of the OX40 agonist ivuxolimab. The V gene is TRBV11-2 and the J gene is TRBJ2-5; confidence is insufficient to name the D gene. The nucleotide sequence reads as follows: TGTGCCAGCAGCTTATTAGAGACCCAGTACTTC. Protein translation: CASSLLETQYF.